What follows describes a single T cell receptor (beta chain). The data were obtained in a study of shared clonotypes between healthy human individuals. This CDR3 region has 14 residues. Germline CDR1 is GTSNPN and CDR2 is SVGIG (reference sequence). V shed 2 bases, J shed 5 bases, and the junction held 5 bases outside the gene matches. Using immunoSEQ multiplex PCR, the repertoire was profiled, and TCRdb retains in-frame clones only, with some absent. The data contain about 2.2 million clones, around 93% of them singletons. CD45RO-negative, CCR7-positively selected cells formed the naive CD8 fraction, excluding terminally differentiated effector memory CD45RA+ cells. All the donors were Caucasian adults who lived in Nashville, Tennessee.

Input material: naive CD8+ T cells from PBMCs. This chain connects TRBV30 to TRBJ1-1, with 10 positions matching TRBD1. This clonotype was obtained from a young man in good health. Some clones in this sample may be carry-over from other donors' samples. CDR3 DNA sequence: TGTGCCTGGAGTTGGGACAGGGGAGGTACTGAAGCTTTCTTT. Translating gives CAWSWDRGGTEAFF.